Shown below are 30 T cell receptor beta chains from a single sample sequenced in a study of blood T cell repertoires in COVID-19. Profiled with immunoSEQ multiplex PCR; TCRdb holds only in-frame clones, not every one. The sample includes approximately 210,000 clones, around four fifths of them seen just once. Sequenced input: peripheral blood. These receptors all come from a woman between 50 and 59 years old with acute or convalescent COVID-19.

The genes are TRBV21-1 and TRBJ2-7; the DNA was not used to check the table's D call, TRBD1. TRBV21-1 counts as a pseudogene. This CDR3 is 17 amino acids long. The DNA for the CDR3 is TGTGCCAGCAGCCATGTTCCGGGACACCTTCACTCCTACGAGCAGTACTTC. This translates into CASSHVPGHLHSYEQYF.

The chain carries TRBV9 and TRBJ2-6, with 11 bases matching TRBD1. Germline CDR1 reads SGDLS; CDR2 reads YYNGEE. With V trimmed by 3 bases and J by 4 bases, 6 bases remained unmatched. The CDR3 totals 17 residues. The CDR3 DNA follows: TGTGCCAGCAGCGCCGGGACAGGGGGTAAAGGGGCCAACGTCCTGACTTTC. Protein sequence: CASSAGTGGKGANVLTF. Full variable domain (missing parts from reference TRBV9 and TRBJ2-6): DSGVTQTPKHLITATGQRVTLRCSPRSGDLSVYWYQQSLDQGLQFLIQYYNGEERAKGNILERFSAQQFPDLHSELNLSSLELGDSALYFCASSAGTGGKGANVLTFGAGSRLTVL.

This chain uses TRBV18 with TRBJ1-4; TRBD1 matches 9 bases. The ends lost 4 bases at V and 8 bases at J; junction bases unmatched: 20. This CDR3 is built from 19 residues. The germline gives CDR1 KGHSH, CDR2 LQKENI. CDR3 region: CASSLRPGTGRKQDEKLFF. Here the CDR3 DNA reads TGTGCCAGCTCACTGCGCCCCGGGACAGGGAGAAAGCAGGACGAAAAACTGTTTTTT.

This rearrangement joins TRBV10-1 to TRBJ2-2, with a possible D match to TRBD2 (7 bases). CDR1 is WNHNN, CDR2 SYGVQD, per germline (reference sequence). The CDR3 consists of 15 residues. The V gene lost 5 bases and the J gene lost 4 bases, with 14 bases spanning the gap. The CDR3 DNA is TGCGCCAGCAGTCCACAGGGAGGGAGCACCGGGGAGCTGTTTTTT. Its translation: CASSPQGGSTGELFF.

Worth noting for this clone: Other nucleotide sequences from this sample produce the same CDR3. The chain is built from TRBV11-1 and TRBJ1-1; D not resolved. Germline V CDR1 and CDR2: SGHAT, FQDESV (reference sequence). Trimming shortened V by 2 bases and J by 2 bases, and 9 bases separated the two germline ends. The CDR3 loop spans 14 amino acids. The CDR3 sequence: CASSLSRVNTEAFF. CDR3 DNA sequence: TGTGCCAGCAGCTTATCGCGGGTAAACACTGAAGCTTTCTTT.

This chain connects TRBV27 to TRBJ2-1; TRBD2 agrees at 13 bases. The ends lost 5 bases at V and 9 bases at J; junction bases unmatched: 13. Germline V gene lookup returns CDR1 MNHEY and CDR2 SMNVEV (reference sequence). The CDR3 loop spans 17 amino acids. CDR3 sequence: CASSPRGTSGIIGEQFF. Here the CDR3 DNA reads TGTGCCAGCAGTCCCCGAGGGACTAGCGGGATTATAGGTGAGCAGTTCTTC.

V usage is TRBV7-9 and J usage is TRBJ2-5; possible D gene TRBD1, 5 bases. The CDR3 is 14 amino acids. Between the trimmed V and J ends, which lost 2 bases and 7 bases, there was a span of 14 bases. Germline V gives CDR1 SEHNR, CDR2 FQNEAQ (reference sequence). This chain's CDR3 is CASSLQAGKGTQYF. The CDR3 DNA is TGTGCCAGCAGCTTACAGGCAGGGAAGGGGACCCAGTACTTC.

CDR3 sequence (DNA): TGTGCCAGCAGTTCGAACCGACAGGGCCACAATGAGCAGTTCTTC. Its translation is CASSSNRQGHNEQFF. V gene TRBV28 combines with J gene TRBJ2-1; 7 positions agree with TRBD1. Germline V gene lookup returns CDR1 MDHEN and CDR2 SYDVKM. CDR3 length: 15 amino acids. With 4 bases clipped from V and 5 bases from J, the junction kept 8 bases outside the gene matches.

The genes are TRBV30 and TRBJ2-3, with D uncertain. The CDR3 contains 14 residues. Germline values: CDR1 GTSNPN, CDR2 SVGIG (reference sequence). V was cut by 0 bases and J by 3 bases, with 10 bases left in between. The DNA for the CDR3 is TGTGCCTGGAGTGTAACTATTCCTACAGATACGCAGTATTTT. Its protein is CAWSVTIPTDTQYF.

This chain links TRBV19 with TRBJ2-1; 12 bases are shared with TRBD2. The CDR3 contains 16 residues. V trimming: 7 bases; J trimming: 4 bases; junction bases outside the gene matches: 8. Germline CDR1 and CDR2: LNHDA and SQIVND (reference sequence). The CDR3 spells CASNKGLAGYYNEQFF. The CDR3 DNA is TGTGCCAGTAACAAGGGACTAGCGGGTTATTACAATGAGCAGTTCTTC.

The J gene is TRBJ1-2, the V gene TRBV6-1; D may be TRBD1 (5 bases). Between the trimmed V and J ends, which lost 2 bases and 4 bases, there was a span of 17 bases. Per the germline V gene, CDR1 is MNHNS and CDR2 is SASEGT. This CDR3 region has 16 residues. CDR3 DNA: TGTGCCAGCAGTGAAACTGCTGGCGGCAGGGCCTATGGCTACACCTTC. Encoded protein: CASSETAGGRAYGYTF.

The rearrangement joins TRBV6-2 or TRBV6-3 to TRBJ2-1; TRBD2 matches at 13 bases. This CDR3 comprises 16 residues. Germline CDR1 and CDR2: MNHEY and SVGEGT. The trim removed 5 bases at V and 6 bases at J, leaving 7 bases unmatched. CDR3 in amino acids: CASSPGLAGAPNEQFF. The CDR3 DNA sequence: TGTGCCAGCAGTCCCGGACTAGCGGGAGCTCCCAATGAGCAGTTCTTC.

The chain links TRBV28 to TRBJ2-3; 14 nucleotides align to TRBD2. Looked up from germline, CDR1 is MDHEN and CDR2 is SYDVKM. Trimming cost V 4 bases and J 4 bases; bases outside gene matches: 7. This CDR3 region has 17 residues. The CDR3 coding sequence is TGTGCCAGCAGTTGGGCCTGGACTAGCGGGAGGCCAGATACGCAGTATTTT. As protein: CASSWAWTSGRPDTQYF.

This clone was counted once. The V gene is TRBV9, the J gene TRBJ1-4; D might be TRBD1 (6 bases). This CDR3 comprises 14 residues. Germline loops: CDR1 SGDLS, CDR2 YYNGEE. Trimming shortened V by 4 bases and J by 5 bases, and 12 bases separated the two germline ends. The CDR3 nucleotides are TGTGCCAGCAGCAAGGGAGGGGGGAATGAAAAACTGTTTTTT. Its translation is CASSKGGGNEKLFF.

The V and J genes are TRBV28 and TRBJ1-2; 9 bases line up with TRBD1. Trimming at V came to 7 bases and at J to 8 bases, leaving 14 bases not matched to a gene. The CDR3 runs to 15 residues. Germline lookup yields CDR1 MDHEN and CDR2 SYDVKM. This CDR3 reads CASTPRRGQGSGYTF. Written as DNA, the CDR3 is TGTGCCAGCACCCCGCGGAGGGGACAGGGAAGCGGCTACACCTTC.

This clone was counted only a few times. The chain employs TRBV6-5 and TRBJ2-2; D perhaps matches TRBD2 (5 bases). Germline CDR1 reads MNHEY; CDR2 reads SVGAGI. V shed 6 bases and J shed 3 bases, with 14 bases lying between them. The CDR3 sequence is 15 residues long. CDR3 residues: CASRLEFRYTGELFF. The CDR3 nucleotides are TGTGCCAGCAGACTAGAGTTTCGGTACACCGGGGAGCTGTTTTTT.

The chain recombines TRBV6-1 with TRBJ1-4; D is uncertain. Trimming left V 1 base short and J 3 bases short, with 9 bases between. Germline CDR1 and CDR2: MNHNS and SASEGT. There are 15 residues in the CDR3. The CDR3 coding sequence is TGTGCCAGCAGTGAAGTAGGAGTGGCTAATGAAAAACTGTTTTTT. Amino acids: CASSEVGVANEKLFF.

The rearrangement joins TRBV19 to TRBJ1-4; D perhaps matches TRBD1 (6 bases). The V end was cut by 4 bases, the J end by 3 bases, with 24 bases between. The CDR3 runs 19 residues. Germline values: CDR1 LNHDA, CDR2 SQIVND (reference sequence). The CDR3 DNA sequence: TGTGCCAGTAGTACGACTCGCTTGGACAGTCGAGCGGCTAATGAAAAACTGTTTTTT. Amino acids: CASSTTRLDSRAANEKLFF. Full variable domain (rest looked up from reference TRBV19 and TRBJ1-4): DGGITQSPKYLFRKEGQNVTLSCEQNLNHDAMYWYRQDPGQGLRLIYYSQIVNDFQKGDIAEGYSVSREKKESFPLTVTSAQKNPTAFYLCASSTTRLDSRAANEKLFFGSGTQLSVL.

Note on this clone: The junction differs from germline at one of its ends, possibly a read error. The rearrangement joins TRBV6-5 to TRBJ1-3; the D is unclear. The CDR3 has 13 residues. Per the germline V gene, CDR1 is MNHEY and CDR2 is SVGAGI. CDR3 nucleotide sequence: TGTGCCAGCAGTGACTCTCTCGGAAACACCATATATTTT. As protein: CASSDSLGNTIYF.

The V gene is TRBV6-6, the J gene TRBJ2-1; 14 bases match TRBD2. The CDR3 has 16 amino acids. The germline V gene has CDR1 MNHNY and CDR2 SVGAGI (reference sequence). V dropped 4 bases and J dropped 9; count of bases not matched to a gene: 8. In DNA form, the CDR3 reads TGTGCCAGCAGTTTCCGGTTGGGACTAGCGGGAGTTGAGCAGTTCTTC. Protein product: CASSFRLGLAGVEQFF.

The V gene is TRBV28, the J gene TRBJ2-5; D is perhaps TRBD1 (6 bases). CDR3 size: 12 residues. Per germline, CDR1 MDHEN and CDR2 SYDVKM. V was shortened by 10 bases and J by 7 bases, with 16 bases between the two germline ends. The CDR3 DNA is TGTGCCACCAGGGGTCCGGGGTGGACCCAGTACTTC. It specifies CATRGPGWTQYF.

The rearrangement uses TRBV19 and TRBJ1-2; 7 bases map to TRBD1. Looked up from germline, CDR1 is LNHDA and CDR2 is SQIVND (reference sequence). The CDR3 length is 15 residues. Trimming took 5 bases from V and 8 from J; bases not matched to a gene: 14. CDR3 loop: CASSATPTGNTGYTF. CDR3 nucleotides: TGTGCCAGTAGTGCAACCCCGACAGGGAACACGGGCTACACCTTC.

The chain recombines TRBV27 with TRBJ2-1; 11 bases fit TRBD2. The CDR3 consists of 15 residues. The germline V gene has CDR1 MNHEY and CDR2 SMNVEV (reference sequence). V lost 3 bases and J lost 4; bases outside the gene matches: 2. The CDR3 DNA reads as TGTGCCAGCAGTTTCGGACTAGCGGGTTACAATGAGCAGTTCTTC. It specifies CASSFGLAGYNEQFF.

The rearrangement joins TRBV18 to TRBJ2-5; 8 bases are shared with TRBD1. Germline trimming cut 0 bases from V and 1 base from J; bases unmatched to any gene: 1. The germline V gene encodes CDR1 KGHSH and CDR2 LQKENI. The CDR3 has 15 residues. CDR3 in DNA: TGTGCCAGCTCACCACCCGGGACAGGCCAAGAGACCCAGTACTTC. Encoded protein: CASSPPGTGQETQYF.

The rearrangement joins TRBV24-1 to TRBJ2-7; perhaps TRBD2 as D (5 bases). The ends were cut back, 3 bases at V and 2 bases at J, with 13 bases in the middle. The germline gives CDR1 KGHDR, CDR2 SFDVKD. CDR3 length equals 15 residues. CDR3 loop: CATSDPAGSTYEQYF. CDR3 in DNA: TGTGCCACCAGTGATCCTGCGGGCAGTACCTACGAGCAGTACTTC.

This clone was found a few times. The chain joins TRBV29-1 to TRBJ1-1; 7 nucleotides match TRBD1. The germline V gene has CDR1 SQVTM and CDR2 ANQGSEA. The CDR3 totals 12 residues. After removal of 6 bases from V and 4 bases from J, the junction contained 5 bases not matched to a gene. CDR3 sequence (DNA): TGCAGCGTAGACAGGGAGACCACTGAAGCTTTCTTT. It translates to CSVDRETTEAFF.

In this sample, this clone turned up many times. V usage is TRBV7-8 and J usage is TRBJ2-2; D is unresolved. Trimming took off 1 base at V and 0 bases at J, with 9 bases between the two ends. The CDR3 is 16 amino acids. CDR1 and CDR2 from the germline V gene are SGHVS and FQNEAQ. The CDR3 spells CASSLVTATNTGELFF. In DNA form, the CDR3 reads TGTGCCAGCAGCTTAGTAACAGCTACGAACACCGGGGAGCTGTTTTTT. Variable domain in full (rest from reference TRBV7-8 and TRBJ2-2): GAGVSQSPRYKVAKRGQDVALRCDPISGHVSLFWYQQALGQGPEFLTYFQNEAQLDKSGLPSDRFFAERPEGSVSTLKIQRTQQEDSAVYLCASSLVTATNTGELFFGEGSRLTVL.

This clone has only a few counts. CDR3 coding DNA: TGTGCCAGCAGCCAAGGCTCGTCTATTATCAGGGGACCCTACGAGCAGTACTTC. This codes for CASSQGSSIIRGPYEQYF. The chain combines TRBV4-2 with TRBJ2-7, with TRBD1 as a possible D gene (6 bases). Germline CDR1 is LGHNA and CDR2 is YNFKEQ. This CDR3 has 18 amino acids. The ends were cut back, 1 base at V and 2 bases at J, with 21 bases in the middle.

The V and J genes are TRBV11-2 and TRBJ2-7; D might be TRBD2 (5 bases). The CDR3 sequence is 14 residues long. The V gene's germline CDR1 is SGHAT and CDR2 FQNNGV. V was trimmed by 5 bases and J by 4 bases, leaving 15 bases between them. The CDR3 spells CASSRSTTGYEQYF. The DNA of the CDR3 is TGTGCCAGCAGCCGGTCGACAACGGGGTACGAGCAGTACTTC.

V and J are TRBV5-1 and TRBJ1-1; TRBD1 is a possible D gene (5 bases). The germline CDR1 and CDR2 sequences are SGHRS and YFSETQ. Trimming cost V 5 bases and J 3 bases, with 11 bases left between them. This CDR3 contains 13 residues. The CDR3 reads CASREGADTEAFF. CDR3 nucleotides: TGCGCCAGCAGGGAAGGGGCGGACACTGAAGCTTTCTTT.